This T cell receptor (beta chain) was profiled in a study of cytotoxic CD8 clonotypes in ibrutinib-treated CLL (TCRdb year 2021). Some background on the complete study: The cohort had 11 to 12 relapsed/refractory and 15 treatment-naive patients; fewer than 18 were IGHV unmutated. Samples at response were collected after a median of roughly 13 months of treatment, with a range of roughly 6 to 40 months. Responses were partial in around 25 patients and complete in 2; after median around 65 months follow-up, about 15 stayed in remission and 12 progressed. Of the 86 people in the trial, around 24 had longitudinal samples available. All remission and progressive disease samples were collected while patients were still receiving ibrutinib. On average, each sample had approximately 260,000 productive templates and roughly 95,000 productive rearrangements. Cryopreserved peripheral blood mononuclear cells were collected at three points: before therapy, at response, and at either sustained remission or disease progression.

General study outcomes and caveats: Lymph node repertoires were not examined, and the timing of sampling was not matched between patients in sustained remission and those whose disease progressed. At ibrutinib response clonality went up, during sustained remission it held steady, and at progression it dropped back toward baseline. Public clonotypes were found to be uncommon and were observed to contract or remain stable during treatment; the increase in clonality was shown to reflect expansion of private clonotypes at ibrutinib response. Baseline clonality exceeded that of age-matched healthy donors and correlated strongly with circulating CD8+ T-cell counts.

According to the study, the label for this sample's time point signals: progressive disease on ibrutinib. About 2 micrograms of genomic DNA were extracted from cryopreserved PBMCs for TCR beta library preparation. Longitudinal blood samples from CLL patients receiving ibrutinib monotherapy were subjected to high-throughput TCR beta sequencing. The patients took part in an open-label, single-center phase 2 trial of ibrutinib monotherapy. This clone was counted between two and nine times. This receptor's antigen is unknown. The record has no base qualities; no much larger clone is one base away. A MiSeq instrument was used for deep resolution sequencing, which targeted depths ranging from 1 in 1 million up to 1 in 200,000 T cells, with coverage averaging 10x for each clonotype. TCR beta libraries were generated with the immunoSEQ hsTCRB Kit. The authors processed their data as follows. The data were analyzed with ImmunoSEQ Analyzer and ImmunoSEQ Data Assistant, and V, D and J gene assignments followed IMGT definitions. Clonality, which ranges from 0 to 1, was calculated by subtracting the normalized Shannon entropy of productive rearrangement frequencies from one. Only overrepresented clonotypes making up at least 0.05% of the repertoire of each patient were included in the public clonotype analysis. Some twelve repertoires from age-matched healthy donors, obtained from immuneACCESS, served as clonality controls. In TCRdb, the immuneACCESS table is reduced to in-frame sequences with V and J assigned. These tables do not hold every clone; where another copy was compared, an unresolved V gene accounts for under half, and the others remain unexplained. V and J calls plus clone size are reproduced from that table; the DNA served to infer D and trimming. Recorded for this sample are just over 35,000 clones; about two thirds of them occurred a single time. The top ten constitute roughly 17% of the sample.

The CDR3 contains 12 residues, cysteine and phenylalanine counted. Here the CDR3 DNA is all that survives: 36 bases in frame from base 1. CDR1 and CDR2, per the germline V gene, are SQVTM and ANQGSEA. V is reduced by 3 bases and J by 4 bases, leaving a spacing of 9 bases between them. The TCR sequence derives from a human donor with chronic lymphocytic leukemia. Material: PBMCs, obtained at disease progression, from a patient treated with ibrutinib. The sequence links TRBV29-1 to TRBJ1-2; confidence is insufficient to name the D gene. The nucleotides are TGCAGCGTTGACGATAACATCTATGGCTACACCTTC. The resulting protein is CSVDDNIYGYTF. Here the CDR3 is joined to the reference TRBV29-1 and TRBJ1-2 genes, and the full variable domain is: SAVISQKPSRDICQRGTSLTIQCQVDSQVTMMFWYRQQPGQSLTLIATANQGSEATYESGFVIDKFPISRPNLTFSTLTVSNMSPEDSSIYLCSVDDNIYGYTFGSGTRLTVV.